This entry concerns a single T cell receptor (beta chain). In TCRdb, the RT-PCR reads were re-called with MiXCR into one record per CDR3 protein. The data contain over 150,000 distinct CDR3 sequences, more than 35% of them singletons. The source of the sample is a study of patients and donors after allogeneic stem cell transplantation. Trimming took 3 bases from V and 4 from J, leaving 16 bases between them. The CDR3 covers 16 residues. Germline V lookup: CDR1 MNHEY, CDR2 SMNVEV (reference sequence). The rearrangement uses TRBV27 and TRBJ2-1; D not resolved. Sequencing input: blood, either unsorted or a sorted T cell fraction (not recorded which). The receptor's source is a human donor who was either an allogeneic HSCT recipient or a stem cell or donor lymphocyte infusion donor (not recorded which). It is not recorded whose cells these are; they may come from a transplant donor. The CDR3 here is CASSFLPLSGYNEQFF. In nucleotides, the CDR3 is TGTGCCAGCAGTTTCCTCCCCCTCTCGGGTTACAATGAGCAGTTCTTC.